These 32 T cell receptor beta chains share one sample of origin, sequenced in a study of cytomegalovirus exposure and HLA in healthy donors. Both 60 Vbeta primers and 13 Jbeta primers went into the PCR. Using immunoSEQ multiplex PCR, the repertoire was profiled, and TCRdb retains in-frame clones only, with some absent. The sample lists approximately 150,000 clones; around 80% were seen once. Sequenced input: PBMCs. The receptors derive from a man younger than 30 in good health and CMV-seronegative.

The rearrangement links TRBV19 to TRBJ1-4; D perhaps matches TRBD1 (5 bases). Looked up from germline, CDR1 is LNHDA and CDR2 is SQIVND (reference sequence). V lost 4 bases and J lost 5, with 11 bases in between. The CDR3 is made up of 14 amino acids. The CDR3 DNA sequence: TGTGCCAGTAGTAGCGGACACACGAATGAAAAACTGTTTTTT. Its translation is CASSSGHTNEKLFF.

This CDR3 is CAWSPRNRNEKLFF. DNA of the CDR3: TGTGCCTGGAGTCCAAGAAACAGGAATGAAAAACTGTTTTTT. V and J are TRBV30 and TRBJ1-4; possible D gene TRBD1, 5 bases. Germline CDR1 and CDR2: GTSNPN and SVGIG (reference sequence). The CDR3 length is 14 residues. V lost 2 bases, J lost 5 bases, and 12 bases lay in between.

This clone appeared a few times. This chain connects TRBV25-1 to TRBJ2-6; D unclear. CDR1 is MGHDK and CDR2 is SYGVNS in the germline V gene. V shed 1 base and J shed 3 bases, with 4 bases lying between them. This CDR3 has 14 residues. The CDR3 DNA follows: TGTGCCAGCAGTGAATCCCATGGGGCCAACGTCCTGACTTTC. As protein: CASSESHGANVLTF.

This chain joins TRBV14 and TRBJ2-3, with no clear D. V lost 4 bases and J 2 bases, leaving 25 bases between the germline ends. Germline values: CDR1 SGHDN, CDR2 FVKESK. The CDR3 runs 19 residues. The CDR3 is CASSPNTILTWSFTDTQYF. CDR3 DNA: TGTGCCAGCAGCCCCAATACCATCCTCACCTGGAGTTTCACAGATACGCAGTATTTT. The full variable domain, in which reference TRBV14 and TRBJ2-3 provide the parts outside the CDR3, is EAGVTQFPSHSVIEKGQTVTLRCDPISGHDNLYWYRRVMGKEIKFLLHFVKESKQDESGMPNNRFLAERTGGTYSTLKVQPAELEDSGVYFCASSPNTILTWSFTDTQYFGPGTRLTVL.

The chain uses TRBV6-1 and TRBJ1-4; the D is unclear. Germline lookup yields CDR1 MNHNS and CDR2 SASEGT. Trimming took 1 base from V and 6 from J, leaving 6 bases between them. This CDR3 is built from 13 residues. In nucleotides, the CDR3 is TGTGCCAGCAGTGAAGTGGCGGATGAAAAACTGTTTTTT. Translating gives CASSEVADEKLFF.

The genes are TRBV5-4 and TRBJ2-1; D may be TRBD1 (6 bases). CDR1 is SGHNT and CDR2 is YYREEE in the germline V gene (reference sequence). This CDR3 region has 14 residues. Trimming took off 2 bases at V and 3 bases at J, with 9 bases between the two ends. CDR3 DNA sequence: TGTGCCAGCAGCTTCAGGGGAAACTACAATGAGCAGTTCTTC. It translates to CASSFRGNYNEQFF.

The chain employs TRBV14 and TRBJ2-2, with 7 nucleotides matching TRBD2. J was trimmed by 4 bases and V by 4 bases; bases with no gene match: 12. This CDR3 is built from 17 residues. Germline CDR1 reads SGHDN; CDR2 reads FVKESK. The CDR3 sequence is CASSPSYGRVSTGELFF. The DNA for the CDR3 is TGTGCCAGCAGCCCGAGTTATGGGAGGGTGAGCACCGGGGAGCTGTTTTTT. Together with reference TRBV14 and TRBJ2-2, the CDR3 gives the full variable domain: EAGVTQFPSHSVIEKGQTVTLRCDPISGHDNLYWYRRVMGKEIKFLLHFVKESKQDESGMPNNRFLAERTGGTYSTLKVQPAELEDSGVYFCASSPSYGRVSTGELFFGEGSRLTVL.

Here the CDR3 DNA reads TGTGCCAGCAGTTCGCAGACTAGCGGATACGAGCAGTACTTC. Its protein product is CASSSQTSGYEQYF. The rearrangement uses TRBV28 and TRBJ2-7; 9 bases fit TRBD2. There are 14 residues in the CDR3. The V gene's germline CDR1 is MDHEN and CDR2 SYDVKM. Unmatched junction bases numbered 5, after V lost 4 bases and J lost 4 bases.

The genes are TRBV5-4 and TRBJ1-6, with D perhaps matching TRBD1 (6 bases). This CDR3 comprises 16 residues. Trimming took 0 bases from V and 3 from J, leaving 10 bases between them. CDR1 is SGHNT and CDR2 is YYREEE in the germline V gene (reference sequence). The CDR3 nucleotides read TGTGCCAGCAGCTTGGTTGGGGGCAACTATAATTCACCCCTCCACTTT. This codes for CASSLVGGNYNSPLHF.

The rearrangement links TRBV7-9 to TRBJ1-2, with TRBD1 matching 7 bases. The germline gives CDR1 SEHNR, CDR2 FQNEAQ (reference sequence). This CDR3 region has 13 residues. Losses at the gene ends were 5 bases for V and 8 bases for J; bases not matched to a gene: 8. The CDR3 region is CASSIRDRRGYTF. In nucleotides, the CDR3 is TGTGCCAGCAGCATCCGGGACAGACGGGGCTACACCTTC.

The chain has TRBV15 and TRBJ2-1; 9 bases are a match to TRBD2. The CDR3 spans 15 residues. V shed 0 bases and J 9 bases; nucleotides not matched to a gene: 6. The germline V gene has CDR1 LNHNV and CDR2 YYDKDF (reference sequence). In DNA, the CDR3 is TGTGCCACCAGCAGAGATAGCGGGAGCCGAGGTGAGCAGTTCTTC. Translation: CATSRDSGSRGEQFF.

This clone is a singleton in its sample. The chain recombines TRBV10-3 with TRBJ1-2, with TRBD1 identical over 7 bases. The CDR3 runs to 14 residues. After removal of 7 bases from V and 5 bases from J, the junction contained 10 bases not matched to a gene. CDR1 and CDR2 (germline): ENHRY, SYGVKD. The DNA of the CDR3 is TGTGCCATCAAGGGTCCGGGACAGTATTATGGCTACACCTTC. Its protein product is CAIKGPGQYYGYTF.

This clone was seen once. The chain is built from TRBV5-1 and TRBJ2-5, with 7 bases fitting TRBD1. The CDR3 has 13 residues. Germline CDR1 and CDR2: SGHRS and YFSETQ. With 2 bases clipped from V and 3 bases from J, the junction kept 1 base outside the gene matches. The CDR3 here is CASSFGQEETQYF. CDR3 in DNA: TGCGCCAGCAGCTTTGGACAGGAAGAGACCCAGTACTTC.

The rearrangement joins TRBV5-1 to TRBJ2-1, with TRBD2 matching over 11 bases. With V trimmed by 4 bases and J by 9 bases, 9 bases remained unmatched. The CDR3 runs 15 residues. CDR1 and CDR2 (germline): SGHRS, YFSETQ. CDR3 bases: TGCGCCAGCAGCGAAACCGGGACTAGCGGAAGTGAGCAGTTCTTC. Translated, it gives CASSETGTSGSEQFF.

This chain links TRBV27 with TRBJ2-7; a possible D gene is TRBD2 (6 bases). Trimming took 5 bases from V and 1 from J, leaving 12 bases between them. Per the germline V gene, CDR1 is MNHEY and CDR2 is SMNVEV (reference sequence). The CDR3 has 14 amino acids. CDR3 loop: CASSPLLASYEQYF. The CDR3 DNA follows: TGTGCCAGCAGTCCCCTGCTAGCGTCCTACGAGCAGTACTTC.

For this clone: At one of its ends the junction is not consistent with the germline gene, which may arise from a read error. This chain uses TRBV7-9 with TRBJ1-1; 10 bases map to TRBD1. There are 17 residues in the CDR3. CDR1 is SEHNR, CDR2 FQNEAQ, per germline (reference sequence). CDR3 protein: CTSSLPLGTGVETEAFF. CDR3 coding DNA: TGTACCAGCAGCTTGCCCCTCGGGACAGGGGTTGAAACTGAAGCTTTCTTT.

This clone was observed a handful of times. The chain links TRBV6-1 to TRBJ1-3; D gene uncertain. CDR3 size: 15 residues. Germline lookup yields CDR1 MNHNS and CDR2 SASEGT. V was cut by 4 bases and J by 0 bases, with 10 bases left in between. CDR3 protein: CASSATDFSGNTIYF. The CDR3 DNA is TGTGCCAGCAGTGCTACGGACTTCTCTGGAAACACCATATATTTT.

This clone occurred once. The chain is built from TRBV7-9 and TRBJ2-1, with D possibly TRBD2 on 5 matching bases. Germline CDR1 reads SEHNR; CDR2 reads FQNEAQ (reference sequence). The CDR3 is made up of 17 amino acids. Trimming removed 5 bases at V and 0 bases at J, with 17 bases between. The CDR3 DNA reads as TGTGCCAGCAGCCGGCTTGGGGAGTACGGCTCCTACAATGAGCAGTTCTTC. It yields the protein CASSRLGEYGSYNEQFF.

The chain links TRBV9 to TRBJ2-1; 11 nucleotides align to TRBD2. V shed 3 bases, J shed 0 bases, and the junction held 17 bases outside the gene matches. The germline gives CDR1 SGDLS, CDR2 YYNGEE. The CDR3 sequence is 21 residues long. The CDR3 region has the DNA TGTGCCAGCAGCGCAGATACTGGGACTAGCGGAAAACATAGCTCCTACAATGAGCAGTTCTTC. It yields the protein CASSADTGTSGKHSSYNEQFF.

The chain combines TRBV2 with TRBJ1-2, with 7 bases lining up with TRBD1. With 4 bases clipped from V and 1 base from J, the junction kept 9 bases outside the gene matches. CDR1 is SNHLY, CDR2 FYNNEI, per germline. CDR3 length equals 16 residues. CDR3 sequence reads: CASSAFGTAINYGYTF. In nucleotides, the CDR3 is TGTGCCAGCAGTGCATTTGGGACAGCAATTAACTATGGCTACACCTTC.

The V call is TRBV2, the J call TRBJ2-2; D is undetermined. Trimming left V 0 bases short and J 5 bases short, with 4 bases between. Germline CDR1 reads SNHLY; CDR2 reads FYNNEI. This CDR3 spans 13 amino acids. In DNA form, the CDR3 reads TGTGCCAGCAGTGAAGCCCGGACCGGGGAGCTGTTTTTT. It is translated as CASSEARTGELFF.

The genes are TRBV6-6 and TRBJ1-2, with D perhaps matching TRBD1 (5 bases). The germline V and J ends were trimmed by 0 bases and 4 bases, with 9 bases remaining between them. The CDR3 loop spans 14 amino acids. CDR1 and CDR2 from the germline V gene are MNHNY and SVGAGI (reference sequence). The CDR3 spells CASSYSDSGYGYTF. The CDR3 DNA sequence: TGTGCCAGCAGTTACTCAGACAGTGGCTATGGCTACACCTTC.

The chain joins TRBV5-1 to TRBJ1-2; possibly TRBD1 for D (5 bases). This CDR3 contains 15 residues. Germline V gene lookup returns CDR1 SGHRS and CDR2 YFSETQ. V was pared by 7 bases and J by 2 bases, with 18 bases between. The CDR3 coding sequence is TGCGCCAGCGGCGCCTTGGGGGGACCCAACTATGGCTACACCTTC. This sequence encodes CASGALGGPNYGYTF.

V usage is TRBV5-1 and J usage is TRBJ2-5; weak D call: TRBD1 (5 bases). CDR1 SGHRS and CDR2 YFSETQ come from the germline V gene. Trimming shortened V by 2 bases and J by 5 bases, and 13 bases separated the two germline ends. The CDR3 loop spans 14 amino acids. The CDR3 coding sequence is TGCGCCAGCAGCTTCGAAGGGGCGAGTGAGACCCAGTACTTC. This translates into CASSFEGASETQYF.

As concerns this clone: The junction shows a germline mismatch at one end, possibly a read error. As DNA, the CDR3 is TGTTCCAGCAGCACCGGGACAGGGTACGAATACTCACCCCTCCACTTT. Its protein product is CSSSTGTGYEYSPLHF. This sequence joins TRBV7-9 and TRBJ1-6; 9 nucleotides align to TRBD1. CDR1 is SEHNR and CDR2 is FQNEAQ in the germline V gene (reference sequence). This CDR3 is 16 amino acids long. The full variable domain, with the rest looked up from reference TRBV7-9 and TRBJ1-6, is DTGVSQNPRHKITKRGQNVTFRCDPISEHNRLYWYRQTLGQGPEFLTYFQNEAQLEKSRLLSDRFSAERPKGSFSTLEIQRTEQGDSAMYLCSSSTGTGYEYSPLHFGNGTRLTVT.

This clone was detected a few times. This chain uses TRBV6-6 with TRBJ1-4; D unclear. V was pared by 6 bases and J by 8 bases, with 10 bases between. From germline, CDR1 is MNHNY and CDR2 SVGAGI (reference sequence). The CDR3 is made up of 12 amino acids. The CDR3 here is CASSSPTEKLFF. CDR3 nucleotide sequence: TGTGCCAGCAGCTCCCCTACCGAAAAACTGTTTTTT.

The rearrangement uses TRBV5-1 and TRBJ2-3; 8 nucleotides match TRBD1. The CDR3 loop spans 14 amino acids. The germline V gene encodes CDR1 SGHRS and CDR2 YFSETQ. V gave up 3 bases and J gave up 3 bases; unmatched junction bases: 3. CDR3 sequence: CASSSDRGTDTQYF. The CDR3 DNA follows: TGCGCCAGCAGCTCCGACAGGGGAACAGATACGCAGTATTTT.

With respect to this clone: The junction differs from germline at one of its ends, possibly a read error. The genes are TRBV19 and TRBJ1-2; the D gene is possibly TRBD1 (6 bases). This CDR3 is built from 11 residues. Germline loops: CDR1 LNHDA, CDR2 SQIVND (reference sequence). The CDR3 loop is CASSQGTGPVF. The CDR3 DNA reads TGTGCCAGTAGCCAGGGGACGGGGCCCGTCTTC.

The chain joins TRBV11-2 to TRBJ1-1; D remains unclear. V gave up 1 base and J gave up 8 bases, with 5 bases separating them. Germline CDR1 SGHAT, CDR2 FQNNGV. CDR3 length: 11 amino acids. The CDR3 reads CASSLGREAFF. In nucleotides, the CDR3 is TGTGCCAGCAGCTTAGGGCGGGAAGCTTTCTTT.

The CDR3 nucleotides are TGTGCCAGCAGCCAAGCGGGAGTCTCCTACGAGCAGTACTTC. This sequence encodes CASSQAGVSYEQYF. V gene TRBV13 combines with J gene TRBJ2-7, with TRBD2 matching over 8 bases. This CDR3 comprises 14 residues. Germline trimming cut 5 bases from V and 0 bases from J; bases unmatched to any gene: 3. The V gene's germline CDR1 is PRHDT and CDR2 FYEKMQ (reference sequence).

The V and J genes are TRBV7-9 and TRBJ2-7; the D is unclear. The CDR3 has 15 amino acids. Trimming removed 5 bases from V and 5 bases from J, with 19 bases in between. Germline-derived CDR1 and CDR2 are SEHNR and FQNEAQ (reference sequence). CDR3 region: CASSPTALPQDEQYF. Here the CDR3 DNA reads TGTGCCAGCAGCCCCACTGCCCTGCCGCAGGACGAGCAGTACTTC.

This chain uses TRBV5-1 with TRBJ2-6, with 9 bases that match TRBD1. The trim removed 0 bases at V and 0 bases at J, leaving 10 bases unmatched. Germline values: CDR1 SGHRS, CDR2 YFSETQ. The CDR3 consists of 20 residues. The CDR3 protein is CASSLVTGGSPNSGANVLTF. The CDR3 DNA is TGCGCCAGCAGCTTGGTTACAGGGGGCTCCCCAAACTCTGGGGCCAACGTCCTGACTTTC.